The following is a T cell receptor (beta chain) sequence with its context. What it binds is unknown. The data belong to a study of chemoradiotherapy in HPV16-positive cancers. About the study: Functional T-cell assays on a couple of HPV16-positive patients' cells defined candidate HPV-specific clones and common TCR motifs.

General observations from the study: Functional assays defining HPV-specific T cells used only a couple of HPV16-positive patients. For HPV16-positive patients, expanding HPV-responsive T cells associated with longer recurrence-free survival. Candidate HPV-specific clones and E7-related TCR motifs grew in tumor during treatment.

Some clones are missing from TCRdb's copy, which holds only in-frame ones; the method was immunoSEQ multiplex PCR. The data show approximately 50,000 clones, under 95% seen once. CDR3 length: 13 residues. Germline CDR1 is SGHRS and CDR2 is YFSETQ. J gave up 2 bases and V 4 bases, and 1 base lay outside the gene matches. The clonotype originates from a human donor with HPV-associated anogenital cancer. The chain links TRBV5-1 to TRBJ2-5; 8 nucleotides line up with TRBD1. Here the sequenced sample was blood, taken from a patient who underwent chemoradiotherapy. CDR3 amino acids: CASSRDRQETQYF. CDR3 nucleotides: TGCGCCAGCAGCCGGGACAGGCAAGAGACCCAGTACTTC.